These 3 T cell receptor beta chains came from one sample sequenced in a study of blood T cell repertoires in COVID-19. The assay was immunoSEQ multiplex PCR, and TCRdb's table has in-frame clones only and misses some. The sample carries under 95,000 clones, around 87% recorded once. The sample taken for sequencing was peripheral blood. The receptors derive from an elderly woman with acute or convalescent COVID-19.

The V gene is TRBV30, the J gene TRBJ1-5; TRBD1 agrees at 8 bases. The V gene end was trimmed by 4 bases and the J gene end by 7 bases; junction bases not matched to a gene: 6. CDR1 is GTSNPN and CDR2 is SVGIG in the germline V gene (reference sequence). The CDR3 runs 13 residues. CDR3 bases: TGTGCCTGGAACAGGGGGGCGAGGCAGCCCCAGCATTTT. Translated, it gives CAWNRGARQPQHF.

V gene TRBV7-2 combines with J gene TRBJ1-2, with 9 bases fitting TRBD1. V dropped 4 bases and J dropped 7; count of bases not matched to a gene: 7. The CDR3 totals 14 residues. CDR1 is SGHTA and CDR2 is FQGNSA in the germline V gene. The CDR3 DNA reads as TGTGCCAGCAGCTCACTACGGACAGGGGCTGGCTACACCTTC. Its protein product is CASSSLRTGAGYTF.

This sequence joins TRBV29-1 and TRBJ2-7; a possible D gene is TRBD1 (6 bases). Trimming took off 6 bases at V and 5 bases at J, with 14 bases between the two ends. The germline gives CDR1 SQVTM, CDR2 ANQGSEA. The CDR3 totals 12 residues. CDR3 bases: TGCAGCGTCGCAAGGGGGTTGAACGAGCAGTACTTC. The encoded protein is CSVARGLNEQYF.